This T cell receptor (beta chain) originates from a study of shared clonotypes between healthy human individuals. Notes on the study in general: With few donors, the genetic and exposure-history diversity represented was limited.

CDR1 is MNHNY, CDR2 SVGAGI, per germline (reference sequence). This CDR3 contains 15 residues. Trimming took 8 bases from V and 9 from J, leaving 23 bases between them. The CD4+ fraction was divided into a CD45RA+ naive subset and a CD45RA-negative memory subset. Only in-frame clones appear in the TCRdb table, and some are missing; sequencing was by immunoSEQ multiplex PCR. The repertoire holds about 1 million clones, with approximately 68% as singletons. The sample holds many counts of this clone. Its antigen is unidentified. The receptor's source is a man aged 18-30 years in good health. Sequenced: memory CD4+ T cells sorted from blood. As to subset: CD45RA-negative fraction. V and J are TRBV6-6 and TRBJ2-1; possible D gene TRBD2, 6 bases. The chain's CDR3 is CASFDAGTSLIEQFF. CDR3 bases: TGTGCCAGCTTTGATGCGGGGACCTCCTTAATTGAGCAGTTCTTC.